This T cell receptor (beta chain) was recovered during a study of post-analysis software for immune sequencing data. Findings and limits, study-wide: Diversity measured as normalized Chao1 was significantly lower in multiple sclerosis patients than in controls.

Each TCR beta cDNA library carried unique molecular identifiers. cDNA molecules numbering 400,000 to 550,000 came from about 0.94 to 9.7 million T cells. MiXCR, applied by TCRdb to the PCR reads, yields one record per CDR3 protein. The sample consists of hundreds of thousands of distinct CDR3 sequences, roughly 27% of them appearing once. This clonotype was found a few times. Its antigen is not identified. The sequence derives from a girl aged 5-17 years with multiple sclerosis. Material: blood.

This CDR3 is CASSSKSLLAKNIQYF. CDR3 coding DNA: TGTGCCAGCAGTTCTAAGTCCTTACTAGCCAAAAACATTCAGTACTTC. The chain uses TRBV6-2 or TRBV6-3 and TRBJ2-4; D remains unclear. Trimming took off 4 bases at V and 0 bases at J, with 13 bases between the two ends. The CDR3 runs to 16 residues. Per the germline V gene, CDR1 is MNHEY and CDR2 is SVGEGT.